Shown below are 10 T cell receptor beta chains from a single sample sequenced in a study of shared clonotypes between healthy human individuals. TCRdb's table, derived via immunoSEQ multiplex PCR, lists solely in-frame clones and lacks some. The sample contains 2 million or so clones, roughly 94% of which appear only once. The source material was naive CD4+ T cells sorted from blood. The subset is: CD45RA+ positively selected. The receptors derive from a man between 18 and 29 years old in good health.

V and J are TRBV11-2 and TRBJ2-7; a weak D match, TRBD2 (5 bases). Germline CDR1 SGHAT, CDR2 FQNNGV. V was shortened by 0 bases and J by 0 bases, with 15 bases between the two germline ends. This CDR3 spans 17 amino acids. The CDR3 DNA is TGTGCCAGCAGCTTAGAGGGAGCAGCTCTAAGCTCCTACGAGCAGTACTTC. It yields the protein CASSLEGAALSSYEQYF.

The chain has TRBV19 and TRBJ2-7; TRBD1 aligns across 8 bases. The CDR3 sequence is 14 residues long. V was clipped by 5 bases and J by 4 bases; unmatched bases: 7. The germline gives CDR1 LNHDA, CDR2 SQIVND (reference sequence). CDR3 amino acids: CASSHRDRYYEQYF. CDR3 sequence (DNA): TGTGCCAGTAGTCACCGGGACAGGTATTACGAGCAGTACTTC.

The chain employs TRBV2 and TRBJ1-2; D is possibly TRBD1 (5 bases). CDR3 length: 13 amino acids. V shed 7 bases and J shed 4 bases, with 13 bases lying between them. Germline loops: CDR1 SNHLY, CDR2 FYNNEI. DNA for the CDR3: TGTGCCAGCACAGGCAGGGTCAGCTATGGCTACACCTTC. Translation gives CASTGRVSYGYTF.

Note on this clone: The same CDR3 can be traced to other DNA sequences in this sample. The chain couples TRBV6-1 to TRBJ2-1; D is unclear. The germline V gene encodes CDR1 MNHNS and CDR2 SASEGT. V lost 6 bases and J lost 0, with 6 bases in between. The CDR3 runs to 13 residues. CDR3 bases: TGTGCCAGCAGGCAGAGCTCCTACAATGAGCAGTTCTTC. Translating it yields CASRQSSYNEQFF.

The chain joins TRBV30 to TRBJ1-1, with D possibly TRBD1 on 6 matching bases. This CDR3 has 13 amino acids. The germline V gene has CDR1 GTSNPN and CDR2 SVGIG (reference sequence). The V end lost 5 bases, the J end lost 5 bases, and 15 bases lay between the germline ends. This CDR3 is CAWDRPLSTEAFF. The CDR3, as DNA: TGTGCCTGGGACAGGCCCTTGAGTACTGAAGCTTTCTTT.

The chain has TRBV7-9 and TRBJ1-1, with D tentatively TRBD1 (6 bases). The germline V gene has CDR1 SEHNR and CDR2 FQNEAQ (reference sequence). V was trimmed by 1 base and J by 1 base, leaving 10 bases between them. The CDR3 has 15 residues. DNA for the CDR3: TGTGCCAGCAGCTTAGGGGACAACCAGAACACTGAAGCTTTCTTT. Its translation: CASSLGDNQNTEAFF.

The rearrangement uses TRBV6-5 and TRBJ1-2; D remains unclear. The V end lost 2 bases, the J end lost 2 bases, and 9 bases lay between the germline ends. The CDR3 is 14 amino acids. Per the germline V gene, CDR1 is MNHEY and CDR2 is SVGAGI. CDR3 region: CASSYMTDNYGYTF. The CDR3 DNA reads TGTGCCAGCAGTTACATGACGGACAACTATGGCTACACCTTC.

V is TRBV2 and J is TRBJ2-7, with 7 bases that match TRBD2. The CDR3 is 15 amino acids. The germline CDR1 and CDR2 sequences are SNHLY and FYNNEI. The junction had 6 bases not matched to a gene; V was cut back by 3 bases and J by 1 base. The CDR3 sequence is CASSEFRGVSYEQYF. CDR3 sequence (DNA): TGTGCCAGCAGTGAGTTTCGGGGGGTATCCTACGAGCAGTACTTC. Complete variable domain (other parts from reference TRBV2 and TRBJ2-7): EPEVTQTPSHQVTQMGQEVILRCVPISNHLYFYWYRQILGQKVEFLVSFYNNEISEKSEIFDDQFSVERPDGSNFTLKIRSTKLEDSAMYFCASSEFRGVSYEQYFGPGTRLTVT.

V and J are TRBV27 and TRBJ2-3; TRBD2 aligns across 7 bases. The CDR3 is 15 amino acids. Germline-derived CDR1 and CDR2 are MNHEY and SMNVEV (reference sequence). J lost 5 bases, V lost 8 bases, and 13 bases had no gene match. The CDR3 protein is CASSLTSLSQDTQYF. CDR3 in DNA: TGTGCCAGCTCTCTGACTAGCTTATCTCAAGATACGCAGTATTTT.

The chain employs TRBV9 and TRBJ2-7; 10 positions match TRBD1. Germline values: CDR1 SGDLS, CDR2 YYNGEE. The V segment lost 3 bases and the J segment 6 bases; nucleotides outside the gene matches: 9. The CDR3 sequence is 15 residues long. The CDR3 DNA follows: TGTGCCAGCAGCGGACCAGACAGGGGGCAAATCGAGCAGTACTTC. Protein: CASSGPDRGQIEQYF.